This is a list of T cell receptor beta chains from one sample in a study of control samples from healthy donors and cancer patients. Data came from immunoSEQ multiplex PCR; TCRdb stores just in-frame clones and leaves some out. The table includes about 150,000 clones, about 94% detected once. Sequences were obtained from blood. The receptors here all came from a man aged 40-49 years in good health. Both conserved end residues are part of each CDR3. A D gene is named only where the DNA matches it firmly. Expanded clones get a size class; other rows say once, few or many, or leave the size out.

J gene: TRBJ1-1; V gene: TRBV28; D gene: .; clone size: .; CDR3 DNA: TGTGCCAGCTGCCAGGTAACGAACACTGAAGCTTTCTTT; CDR3 protein: CASCQVTNTEAFF
J gene: TRBJ2-3; V gene: TRBV11-2; D gene: TRBD2; clone size: .; CDR3 DNA: TGTGCCAGCAGCTTAAACCGGCTAGCGGGGGGACGAACCACAGATACGCAGTATTTT; CDR3 protein: CASSLNRLAGGRTTDTQYF
J gene: TRBJ1-1; V gene: TRBV6-2/TRBV6-3; D gene: .; clone size: .; CDR3 DNA: TGTGCCAGCAGCCCCGAAGGGAGGGCCACTGAAGCTTTCTTT; CDR3 protein: CASSPEGRATEAFF
J gene: TRBJ2-1; V gene: TRBV5-5; D gene: .; clone size: .; CDR3 DNA: TGTGCCAGCAGCTTGGACTCCTACAATGAGCAGTTCTTC; CDR3 protein: CASSLDSYNEQFF
J gene: TRBJ2-2; V gene: TRBV7-3; D gene: TRBD2; clone size: .; CDR3 DNA: TGTGCCAGCAGCGAACTAGCGGGGGCCTTGAACACCGGGGAGCTGTTTTTT; CDR3 protein: CASSELAGALNTGELFF
J gene: TRBJ2-2; V gene: TRBV24-1; D gene: .; clone size: .; CDR3 DNA: TGTGCCACCAGTGATTTAATGGAGGGTCCTACCGGGGAGCTGTTTTTT; CDR3 protein: CATSDLMEGPTGELFF
J gene: TRBJ2-1; V gene: TRBV9; D gene: TRBD2; clone size: .; CDR3 DNA: TGTGCCAGCAGTACGGGGGGGAGCTCCTACAATGAGCAGTTCTTC; CDR3 protein: CASSTGGSSYNEQFF
J gene: TRBJ1-1; V gene: TRBV19; D gene: .; clone size: .; CDR3 DNA: TGTGCCAGTAGTACTCTGAAGGGTGTCACTGAAGCTTTCTTT; CDR3 protein: CASSTLKGVTEAFF
J gene: TRBJ1-4; V gene: TRBV7-2; D gene: .; clone size: .; CDR3 DNA: TGTGCCAGCAGCTTAGTGGGGGCGACTAATGAAAAACTGTTTTTT; CDR3 protein: CASSLVGATNEKLFF
J gene: TRBJ1-6; V gene: TRBV30; D gene: TRBD1; clone size: once; CDR3 DNA: TGTGCCTGGAGTGGCCGGGACAGAAATAATTCACCCCTCCACTTT; CDR3 protein: CAWSGRDRNNSPLHF
J gene: TRBJ2-1; V gene: TRBV27; D gene: TRBD2; clone size: once; CDR3 DNA: TGTGCCAGCAGTACCCGGACTAGCGGGGCCCCTATCAATGAGCAGTTCTTC; CDR3 protein: CASSTRTSGAPINEQFF
J gene: TRBJ2-5; V gene: TRBV28; D gene: .; clone size: .; CDR3 DNA: TGTGCCAGCAGTCCCACCGGACCCCGGACCCAAGAGACCCAGTACTTC; CDR3 protein: CASSPTGPRTQETQYF
J gene: TRBJ1-3; V gene: TRBV18; D gene: TRBD1; clone size: once; CDR3 DNA: TGTGCCAGCTCCCAGGGACAGAGCTCTGGAAACACCATATATTTT; CDR3 protein: CASSQGQSSGNTIYF
J gene: TRBJ1-2; V gene: TRBV12-5; D gene: .; clone size: .; CDR3 DNA: TGTGCTAGTGGTTTGCAAACAGACTATGGCTACACCTTC; CDR3 protein: CASGLQTDYGYTF
J gene: TRBJ1-1; V gene: TRBV30; D gene: .; clone size: .; CDR3 DNA: TGTGCCTGGTCCTCGGGGACGGGCACTGAAGCTTTCTTT; CDR3 protein: CAWSSGTGTEAFF
J gene: TRBJ2-7; V gene: TRBV28; D gene: .; clone size: .; CDR3 DNA: TGTGCCAGCAGTTTCGGGCGATCCACCTACGAGCAGTACTTC; CDR3 protein: CASSFGRSTYEQYF
J gene: TRBJ1-2; V gene: TRBV9; D gene: .; clone size: .; CDR3 DNA: TGTGCCAGCAGCGTAGTTGGGGGGAGCTATGGCTACACCTTC; CDR3 protein: CASSVVGGSYGYTF
J gene: TRBJ1-6; V gene: TRBV18; D gene: TRBD1; clone size: .; CDR3 DNA: TGTGCCAGCTCACCGTTCGGACAGGGCTTCGTGGCCCTCCACTTT; CDR3 protein: CASSPFGQGFVALHF
J gene: TRBJ1-6; V gene: TRBV25-1; D gene: .; clone size: .; CDR3 DNA: TGTGCCAGCAGTGGGGGGAATTCACCCCTCCACTTT; CDR3 protein: CASSGGNSPLHF
J gene: TRBJ1-2; V gene: TRBV6-6; D gene: .; clone size: few; CDR3 DNA: TGTGCCAGCAGTTACTCGAATGAATATGGCTACACCTTC; CDR3 protein: CASSYSNEYGYTF
J gene: TRBJ1-3; V gene: TRBV5-1; D gene: .; clone size: .; CDR3 DNA: TGCGCCAGCAGCTTAGCGGGGGATCGGAGAAACACCATATATTTT; CDR3 protein: CASSLAGDRRNTIYF
J gene: TRBJ2-2; V gene: TRBV5-1; D gene: TRBD1; clone size: .; CDR3 DNA: TGCGCCAGCAGCTTGGTAAACCAGGGGGCTGGCACCGGGGAGCTGTTTTTT; CDR3 protein: CASSLVNQGAGTGELFF
J gene: TRBJ1-1; V gene: TRBV5-1; D gene: .; clone size: .; CDR3 DNA: TGCGCCAGCAGCCTTGGAGACGGGGCAGTTCACACTGAAGCTTTCTTT; CDR3 protein: CASSLGDGAVHTEAFF
J gene: TRBJ2-1; V gene: TRBV7-8; D gene: TRBD2; clone size: .; CDR3 DNA: TGTGCCAGCAGCTTAGATGGGACTAGCGGGGGGGTCTCCTACAATGAGCAGTTCTTC; CDR3 protein: CASSLDGTSGGVSYNEQFF
J gene: TRBJ1-2; V gene: TRBV7-9; D gene: .; clone size: once; CDR3 DNA: TGTGCCAGCAGCCCTAGGGCGGCGCAGGCCCTGGGAGGCTACACCTTC; CDR3 protein: CASSPRAAQALGGYTF
J gene: TRBJ2-7; V gene: TRBV10-3; D gene: TRBD1; clone size: .; CDR3 DNA: TGTGCCATCAGTGACAGGGGGTTATCCTACGAGCAGTACTTC; CDR3 protein: CAISDRGLSYEQYF
J gene: TRBJ2-5; V gene: TRBV2; D gene: .; clone size: .; CDR3 DNA: TGTGCCAGCAGTGAAAGGCAGGGAAAAGAGACCCAGTACTTC; CDR3 protein: CASSERQGKETQYF
J gene: TRBJ2-2; V gene: TRBV6-6; D gene: TRBD2; clone size: .; CDR3 DNA: TGTGCCAGCAGTTACGGTTCTAGCGGGAGCGGGGAGCTGTTTTTT; CDR3 protein: CASSYGSSGSGELFF
J gene: TRBJ2-7; V gene: TRBV11-2; D gene: .; clone size: .; CDR3 DNA: TGTGCCAGCAGCTTAGAGACAGCAGGTACCTACGAGCAGTACTTC; CDR3 protein: CASSLETAGTYEQYF
J gene: TRBJ1-4; V gene: TRBV5-1; D gene: TRBD1; clone size: .; CDR3 DNA: TGCGCCAGCAGCTTACAGGGGGCTGAAAAACTGTTTTTT; CDR3 protein: CASSLQGAEKLFF
J gene: TRBJ1-2; V gene: TRBV7-6; D gene: .; clone size: .; CDR3 DNA: TGTGCCAGCAGCGCCAGCAGGGATGCTAACTATGGCTACACCTTC; CDR3 protein: CASSASRDANYGYTF
J gene: TRBJ1-4; V gene: TRBV21-1; D gene: .; clone size: once; CDR3 DNA: TGTGCCAGCAGCATATGCGACAGGTCGATAGGGGCTAATGAAAAACTGTTTTTT; CDR3 protein: CASSICDRSIGANEKLFF
J gene: TRBJ1-5; V gene: TRBV28; D gene: TRBD1; clone size: few; CDR3 DNA: TGTGCCAGCAGTTTCCCGGACAGGAATAGCAATCAGCCCCAGCATTTT; CDR3 protein: CASSFPDRNSNQPQHF
J gene: TRBJ2-7; V gene: TRBV18; D gene: .; clone size: once; CDR3 DNA: TGTGCCAGCTCATCAGGGGGGGCCTCCTACGAGCAGTACTTC; CDR3 protein: CASSSGGASYEQYF
J gene: TRBJ1-5; V gene: TRBV19; D gene: TRBD1; clone size: once; CDR3 DNA: TGTGCCAGTAGTATGTTATGGACAGGGCTCCAGCCCCAGCATTTT; CDR3 protein: CASSMLWTGLQPQHF
J gene: TRBJ2-1; V gene: TRBV6-5; D gene: .; clone size: .; CDR3 DNA: TGTGCCAGCAGTCCACGGACAAACCAAAATGAGCAGTTCTTC; CDR3 protein: CASSPRTNQNEQFF
J gene: TRBJ2-6; V gene: TRBV20-1; D gene: .; clone size: .; CDR3 DNA: TGCAGTGCTAGTGATAGATCTACCTCTGGGGCCAACGTCCTGACTTTC; CDR3 protein: CSASDRSTSGANVLTF
J gene: TRBJ2-2; V gene: TRBV6-4; D gene: .; clone size: .; CDR3 DNA: TGTGCCAGCAGTGACGGGAGGGTGGCGGGGGCGTGGAACCCCTCGAACACCGGGGAGCTGTTTTTT; CDR3 protein: CASSDGRVAGAWNPSNTGELFF
J gene: TRBJ1-2; V gene: TRBV30; D gene: TRBD1; clone size: .; CDR3 DNA: TGTGCCTGGGAGGACAGGGCGGTCTATGGCTACACCTTC; CDR3 protein: CAWEDRAVYGYTF
J gene: TRBJ1-5; V gene: TRBV19; D gene: TRBD1; clone size: once; CDR3 DNA: TGTGCCAGTAGGGACAGGGGCAATCAGCCCCAGCATTTT; CDR3 protein: CASRDRGNQPQHF
J gene: TRBJ2-5; V gene: TRBV19; D gene: .; clone size: .; CDR3 DNA: TGTGCCAGTAGTCAGACCCGGGACTGGCCACAAGAGACCCAGTACTTC; CDR3 protein: CASSQTRDWPQETQYF
J gene: TRBJ1-1; V gene: TRBV6-1; D gene: .; clone size: .; CDR3 DNA: TGTGCCAGCAGTGAAGCTCGCCCGGTGAACACTGAAGCTTTCTTT; CDR3 protein: CASSEARPVNTEAFF
J gene: TRBJ2-3; V gene: TRBV5-1; D gene: TRBD2; clone size: .; CDR3 DNA: TGCGCCAGCAGCCCGGGGACTAGCGGGGTCACAGATACGCAGTATTTT; CDR3 protein: CASSPGTSGVTDTQYF
J gene: TRBJ1-5; V gene: TRBV12-3/TRBV12-4; D gene: .; clone size: .; CDR3 DNA: TGTGCCAGCAGTTTAGGCGGGCCCCAGCATTTT; CDR3 protein: CASSLGGPQHF
J gene: TRBJ1-2; V gene: TRBV19; D gene: TRBD1; clone size: .; CDR3 DNA: TGTGCCAGTACCCTAGAACCAGGGGGGTATGGCTACACCTTC; CDR3 protein: CASTLEPGGYGYTF
J gene: TRBJ1-4; V gene: TRBV2; D gene: .; clone size: .; CDR3 DNA: TGTGCCAGCCCTTTAGAAAAACTGTTTTTT; CDR3 protein: CASPLEKLFF
J gene: TRBJ1-1; V gene: TRBV28; D gene: .; clone size: .; CDR3 DNA: TGTGCCAGCAGTCTCACAGGGAGAGGCACTGAAGCTTTCTTT; CDR3 protein: CASSLTGRGTEAFF
J gene: TRBJ1-1; V gene: TRBV27; D gene: .; clone size: .; CDR3 DNA: TGTGCCAGCAGTTTAGGGGTAACAATGAACACTGAAGCTTTCTTT; CDR3 protein: CASSLGVTMNTEAFF
J gene: TRBJ1-2; V gene: TRBV19; D gene: .; clone size: .; CDR3 DNA: TGTGCCAGTAGTTCGACAGCCAACTATGGCTACACCTTC; CDR3 protein: CASSSTANYGYTF
J gene: TRBJ1-1; V gene: TRBV10-2; D gene: .; clone size: once; CDR3 DNA: TGCGCCAGCAGTGGAGGAAGGAACACTGAAGCTTTCTTT; CDR3 protein: CASSGGRNTEAFF
J gene: TRBJ1-6; V gene: TRBV6-2/TRBV6-3; D gene: TRBD1; clone size: .; CDR3 DNA: TGTGCCAGCAGTCAGGGACAGGGTCCGGCTAATTCACCCCTCCACTTT; CDR3 protein: CASSQGQGPANSPLHF